This entry lists 22 T cell receptor beta chains sequenced from one sample in a study of cytomegalovirus exposure and HLA in healthy donors. PCR amplification relied on 60 Vbeta primers (plus 13 Jbeta primers). Profiling relied on immunoSEQ multiplex PCR, and the TCRdb table lists in-frame clones only, not all of them. Among over 200,000 clones, more than 60% were seen once, and the ten largest hold roughly 2%. Sequencing was done on a sample of PBMCs. These receptor sequences come from a woman aged 25 to 45 in good health and CMV-seronegative.

Only a few counts were recorded for this clone. This rearrangement joins TRBV6-5 to TRBJ2-5, with 7 bases lining up with TRBD1. Germline loops: CDR1 MNHEY, CDR2 SVGAGI. V trimming: 5 bases; J trimming: 5 bases; junction bases outside the gene matches: 2. The CDR3 totals 12 residues. The CDR3 protein is CASSTGEETQYF. The CDR3 DNA is TGTGCCAGCAGTACAGGGGAGGAGACCCAGTACTTC.

The V call is TRBV25-1, the J call TRBJ2-2; tentative D call: TRBD1 (6 bases). Germline assignment: CDR1 MGHDK and CDR2 SYGVNS. The CDR3 extends over 13 amino acids. The V end was cut by 4 bases, the J end by 8 bases, with 11 bases between. Here the CDR3 DNA reads TGTGCCAGCAGTGGGCAGGGGTCAGGGGAGCTGTTTTTT. Protein sequence: CASSGQGSGELFF.

A word on this clone: One end of the junction is discordant with germline, which a read error may explain. The gene calls are TRBV5-6 and TRBJ2-2; D gene uncertain. The CDR3 length is 13 residues. CDR1 SGHDT and CDR2 YYEEEE come from the germline V gene. The CDR3 region is CTSTTLNTGELFF. The CDR3 DNA sequence: TGTACCAGCACGACACTTAACACCGGGGAGCTGTTTTTT.

CDR3 DNA sequence: TGTGCCAGCAGCCAACGGACTTCCGGACCCTACGAGCAGTACTTC. The encoded protein is CASSQRTSGPYEQYF. This sequence joins TRBV4-2 and TRBJ2-7; TRBD2 is a possible D gene (5 bases). The CDR3 contains 15 residues. Germline-derived CDR1 and CDR2 are LGHNA and YNFKEQ. V dropped 2 bases and J dropped 2 bases, with 13 bases sitting between them.

The chain combines TRBV9 with TRBJ2-2; 9 bases match TRBD2. CDR1 SGDLS and CDR2 YYNGEE come from the germline V gene. After removal of 0 bases from V and 7 bases from J, the junction contained 10 bases not matched to a gene. This CDR3 has 17 residues. The CDR3 sequence: CASSVATAGGPDGELFF. The CDR3 region has the DNA TGTGCCAGCAGCGTAGCTACGGCGGGGGGGCCGGACGGGGAGCTGTTTTTT.

V gene TRBV7-3 combines with J gene TRBJ2-2; the D gene is possibly TRBD1 (6 bases). Germline V gives CDR1 SGHTA, CDR2 FQGTGA. Trimming left V 1 base short and J 5 bases short, with 11 bases between. There are 15 residues in the CDR3. This CDR3 reads CASSLRGQRTGELFF. The DNA for the CDR3 is TGTGCCAGCAGCTTAAGGGGACAACGAACCGGGGAGCTGTTTTTT.

This clone occurred once. The rearrangement links TRBV6-5 to TRBJ1-4; tentatively, D is TRBD1 (6 bases). Germline lookup yields CDR1 MNHEY and CDR2 SVGAGI. The V end lost 5 bases, the J end lost 5 bases, and 15 bases lay between the germline ends. The CDR3 consists of 15 residues. As DNA, the CDR3 is TGTGCCAGCAGTGCCACAGGGAACTGGAATGAAAAACTGTTTTTT. Translation gives CASSATGNWNEKLFF.

This clone is a singleton in its sample. This sequence joins TRBV6-5 and TRBJ1-2, with 10 bases aligning to TRBD1. There are 14 residues in the CDR3. Germline CDR1 MNHEY, CDR2 SVGAGI. With 5 bases clipped from V and 7 bases from J, the junction kept 7 bases outside the gene matches. CDR3 nucleotide sequence: TGTGCCAGCAGTCCCGGGACAGGGGCCGGTGGCTACACCTTC. Its translation: CASSPGTGAGGYTF.

V and J are TRBV27 and TRBJ1-1; D is possibly TRBD1 (6 bases). Deletions cut 7 bases from V and 3 bases from J, with 15 bases between. This CDR3 contains 14 residues. The germline V gene has CDR1 MNHEY and CDR2 SMNVEV (reference sequence). The CDR3: CASKGGGLYTEAFF. The CDR3 coding sequence is TGTGCCAGCAAGGGCGGGGGCTTGTACACTGAAGCTTTCTTT.

V gene TRBV25-1 combines with J gene TRBJ1-3; a possible D gene is TRBD1 (6 bases). The CDR3 sequence is 16 residues long. Germline V gene lookup returns CDR1 MGHDK and CDR2 SYGVNS. V was pared by 6 bases and J by 3 bases, with 18 bases between. The CDR3, as DNA: TGTGCCAGCAGCTCTAGGCAGGGGCTAGGTGGAAACACCATATATTTT. Protein product: CASSSRQGLGGNTIYF.

Only one count was recorded for this clone. This sequence joins TRBV7-6 and TRBJ1-1; 10 positions agree with TRBD1. V shed 5 bases, J shed 7 bases, and the junction held 7 bases outside the gene matches. The CDR3 sequence is 14 residues long. The V gene's germline CDR1 is SGHVS and CDR2 FNYEAQ. This chain's CDR3 is CASSNPGQGFEAFF. The CDR3 nucleotides are TGTGCCAGCAGCAATCCGGGACAGGGGTTTGAAGCTTTCTTT.

This clone turned up a few times. This chain links TRBV7-3 with TRBJ2-4; 7 bases line up with TRBD1. The trim removed 4 bases at V and 8 bases at J, leaving 5 bases unmatched. The CDR3 runs to 13 residues. Per the germline V gene, CDR1 is SGHTA and CDR2 is FQGTGA. The CDR3 protein is CASSSTGSDIQYF. DNA for the CDR3: TGTGCCAGCAGCTCGACAGGGTCGGACATTCAGTACTTC. The whole variable domain, remainder taken from reference TRBV7-3 and TRBJ2-4, is GAGVSQTPSNKVTEKGKYVELRCDPISGHTALYWYRQSLGQGPEFLIYFQGTGAADDSGLPNDRFFAVRPEGSVSTLKIQRTERGDSAVYLCASSSTGSDIQYFGAGTRLSVL.

The rearrangement uses TRBV2 and TRBJ2-1; TRBD2 agrees at 8 bases. Germline V gene lookup returns CDR1 SNHLY and CDR2 FYNNEI. The length of the CDR3 is 14 residues. V shed 3 bases, J shed 9 bases, and the junction held 7 bases outside the gene matches. CDR3 amino acids: CASSDQRERGEQFF. CDR3 DNA sequence: TGTGCCAGCAGTGATCAGCGGGAGAGGGGTGAGCAGTTCTTC.

The chain links TRBV19 to TRBJ2-1, with TRBD2 identical over 11 bases. The CDR3 loop spans 17 amino acids. After removal of 2 bases from V and 5 bases from J, the junction contained 8 bases not matched to a gene. Germline V CDR1 and CDR2: LNHDA, SQIVND (reference sequence). In nucleotides, the CDR3 is TGTGCCAGTAGTATAAATAGCGGGAGGGCCATCAACAATGAGCAGTTCTTC. This sequence encodes CASSINSGRAINNEQFF.

The V call is TRBV4-2, the J call TRBJ2-5; possible D gene TRBD2, 6 bases. Looked up from germline, CDR1 is LGHNA and CDR2 is YNFKEQ. The CDR3 covers 16 residues. V gave up 0 bases and J gave up 4 bases, with 15 bases separating them. CDR3 amino acids: CASSQDQKGGIETQYF. Written as DNA, the CDR3 is TGTGCCAGCAGCCAAGATCAGAAGGGAGGTATAGAGACCCAGTACTTC.

The chain recombines TRBV5-1 with TRBJ2-1; a weak D match, TRBD2 (7 bases). In germline, CDR1 is SGHRS, CDR2 YFSETQ. The CDR3 totals 15 residues. Trimming removed 0 bases from V and 6 bases from J, with 13 bases in between. CDR3 nucleotide sequence: TGCGCCAGCAGCTTGGGAGGGGGGGGTGCCAATGAGCAGTTCTTC. Its translation is CASSLGGGGANEQFF.

This rearrangement joins TRBV20-1 to TRBJ2-7, with a tentative D call TRBD2 (5 bases). The germline CDR1 and CDR2 sequences are DFQATT and SNEGSKA (reference sequence). V was cut by 2 bases and J by 4 bases, with 6 bases left in between. CDR3 length: 11 amino acids. The CDR3 is CSARRGYEQYF. The CDR3 DNA is TGCAGTGCTAGAAGAGGGTACGAGCAGTACTTC.

The gene calls are TRBV11-2 and TRBJ2-1; no clear D. The CDR3 loop spans 12 amino acids. Trimming cost V 1 base and J 7 bases, with 5 bases left between them. Germline lookup yields CDR1 SGHAT and CDR2 FQNNGV. CDR3 DNA: TGTGCCAGCAGCTTAGGCCTAAATGAGCAGTTCTTC. As protein: CASSLGLNEQFF.

This clone has just one count. The V gene is TRBV6-5, the J gene TRBJ1-5, with D possibly TRBD1 on 6 matching bases. From germline, CDR1 is MNHEY and CDR2 SVGAGI. The CDR3 sequence is 14 residues long. V was clipped by 5 bases and J by 10 bases, with 18 bases between them. The CDR3 loop is CASSESRGGGPQHF. DNA of the CDR3: TGTGCCAGCAGTGAAAGTAGGGGGGGTGGCCCCCAGCATTTT.

The chain uses TRBV6-1 and TRBJ1-2; 8 positions agree with TRBD1. Losses at the gene ends were 6 bases for V and 4 bases for J; bases not matched to a gene: 4. The CDR3 loop spans 13 amino acids. Germline V gives CDR1 MNHNS, CDR2 SASEGT. CDR3 DNA: TGTGCCAGCAGCGGTACAGGGGGCTATGGCTACACCTTC. Amino acid sequence: CASSGTGGYGYTF.

This clone occurred a few times. The chain has TRBV7-3 and TRBJ2-1, with 7 nucleotides matching TRBD2. The CDR3 has 13 amino acids. J was trimmed by 8 bases and V by 5 bases; bases with no gene match: 6. Germline values: CDR1 SGHTA, CDR2 FQGTGA. CDR3 bases: TGTGCCAGCAGCCCGAAGGGAGGGCATGAGCAGTTCTTC. As protein: CASSPKGGHEQFF.

The chain employs TRBV5-8 and TRBJ1-1, with TRBD1 identical over 12 bases. Germline V gene lookup returns CDR1 SGHTS and CDR2 YDEGEE. The CDR3 contains 16 residues. Trimming removed 2 bases from V and 6 bases from J; junction bases left unmatched: 8. The CDR3 protein is CASSLGTGGGSAEAFF. Here the CDR3 DNA reads TGTGCCAGCAGCTTAGGGACAGGGGGCGGTTCGGCTGAAGCTTTCTTT.